Listed below are T cell receptor beta chains from one sample, sequenced in a study of shared clonotypes between healthy human individuals. Generated by immunoSEQ multiplex PCR, the TCRdb table keeps only in-frame clones and is missing some. The repertoire has some 1.5 million clones, roughly 96% of them found once; the top ten carry approximately 1.1%. The sample taken for sequencing was naive CD4+ T cells sorted from blood. These TCRs come from a man aged 25-45 years in good health. Both conserved end residues are part of each CDR3.

v_gene	j_gene	CDR3aa
TRBV29-1	TRBJ1-1	CSVVGRGTEAFF
TRBV2	TRBJ2-1	CASSEASGEQFF
TRBV7-9	TRBJ2-1	CASSPEGSYNEQFF
TRBV13	TRBJ2-4	CASRGPAKNIQYF
TRBV5-4	TRBJ2-7	CASSSGRQSYEQYF
TRBV5-4	TRBJ1-2	CASSLPGQGNYGYTF
TRBV18	TRBJ2-1	CASSPPGLPYNEQFF
TRBV1	TRBJ1-1	CTSSQDPGQEDTEAFF
TRBV10-2	TRBJ2-1	CASTNGAGGSMSNEQFF
TRBV15	TRBJ2-1	CATSQFGEQFF
TRBV4-3	TRBJ2-7	CASSQAGTSPREQYF
TRBV18	TRBJ2-1	CASSRGLAGGDEQFF
TRBV5-4	TRBJ2-3	CASSTGLAGADTQYF
TRBV7-6	TRBJ2-1	CASSLTGVIGNEQFF
TRBV7-2	TRBJ2-1	CASSLVGEGEQFF
TRBV27	TRBJ2-7	CASSRAASYEQYF
TRBV12-5	TRBJ2-5	CASGPGHHQETQYF
TRBV2	TRBJ2-7	CASSVGYEQYF
TRBV27	TRBJ1-2	CASSFRGSRGDSYGYTF
TRBV27	TRBJ2-3	CASSRGLLVGTDTQYF
TRBV5-6	TRBJ2-5	CASSLGRAKTQYF
TRBV9	TRBJ2-5	CASSAARNDRQETQYF